This TCR beta chain came from a study of blood T cell repertoires in COVID-19 (dated by TCRdb to about 2020). For the study in its entirety: Samples covering the acute and convalescent phases of COVID-19 were provided by collaborators in the United States, Italy and Spain. The prospective study material was composed of cDNA or gDNA derived from T cells, B-cell-depleted T cells, or PBMCs. Samples were obtained from the ongoing ImmuneRACE study (first 160 participants) and from about 1,300 subjects provided by 6 global collaborators. Nearly every sample came with metadata listing a de-identified subject ID, COVID-19 status, age in years and sex. The repertoires were made available in a free public database intended to serve as a resource for research on the immune response to SARS-CoV-2. HLA class I and class II types, where available, came from metadata supplied by the sample provider rather than from assay-based typing. Subjects who had been exposed to COVID-19, were actively infected with it, or had recovered from it provided the deeply sampled blood TCRbeta repertoires that made up the dataset.

Between the V and J ends, shortened by 3 bases and 0 bases respectively, the junction contains 15 bases. CDR3 length: 16 amino acids, cysteine to phenylalanine. CDR3 DNA only is kept here, 48 bases in frame from base 1. Taken from the germline V gene, the CDR1 and CDR2 loops are SGHRS and YFSETQ. In the prospective study, participants were about 18 to 89 years old, resided in about two dozen geographic areas of the United States, and were enrolled through a virtual design. In the prospective study, cohorts were assigned on the basis of participant-reported clinical history obtained from a screening survey and a study questionnaire. Recovered participants in ImmuneRACE Cohort 3 were defined as having two consecutive negative NP/OP PCR tests, clearance from a healthcare professional, or resolution of symptoms. In the prospective study, whole blood, serum and a nasopharyngeal or oropharyngeal swab were collected from each participant by mobile phlebotomists. Participants in the prospective study had the option to provide additional blood draws and questionnaires over a 2-month period. Blood samples from the prospective study were shipped frozen or at room temperature prior to DNA extraction.

This clone was found once. The specificity of this receptor is unknown. No base-level quality is on record; no much larger clone is a single base apart. Study-wide conclusions, independent of this receptor: Clinical and demographic metadata were provided uncurated, with the amount varying by source and participant.

TCRbeta CDR3 regions were amplified from genomic DNA using the immunoSEQ Assay, a bias-controlled multiplex PCR. In the source study's methods: The number of nucleated cells in each sample was estimated from the amplification of reference gene primers within the assay. Sequence reads were collapsed and filtered to measure the absolute abundance of every unique TCRbeta CDR3 rearrangement. For each sample, productive Simpson clonality was calculated as the square root of Simpson's diversity index over productive rearrangements. Here the immuneACCESS table is served through TCRdb, limited to in-frame sequences with V and J called. Missing clones are a known gap in these copies; in checked studies unresolved V genes cover under half, and the rest lacks a known reason. V and J calls and clone size are given by that table; D and trimming were obtained from the DNA. The sample records approximately 480,000 clones, roughly nine tenths of which are singletons. About 0.75% of the sample lies in the top ten.

Specimen: PBMCs or T cells enriched from blood (not recorded which). Recombination linked TRBV5-1 to TRBJ1-1; the D region possibly corresponds to TRBD1 (6 bases align). The TCR sequence derives from a woman under 30 who had recovered from COVID-19. The CDR3 amino acid sequence is: CASSSMAGGMNTEAFF. The DNA reads as follows: TGCGCCAGCAGCTCTATGGCGGGGGGCATGAACACTGAAGCTTTCTTT.